This TCR beta chain originates from a study of cytomegalovirus exposure and HLA in healthy donors. It was with 60 Vbeta and 13 Jbeta primers that the PCR ran. TCRdb's copy holds only in-frame clones and misses some; the assay was immunoSEQ multiplex PCR. The table lists about 160,000 clones, roughly 80% of them singletons. J lost 2 bases, V lost 0 bases, and 11 bases had no gene match. The germline V gene has CDR1 KGHSH and CDR2 LQKENI. The CDR3 length is 19 residues. Unrecorded immune exposure was likely among donors, who were nominally healthy when sampled. Overall study findings and caveats: Donors belonging to an Asian-associated ancestry cluster reportedly showed fewer N-insertions in productive TCRs than the approximately 700-donor mean, according to what a later analysis found. Accurate predictions that matched the HLA-A and HLA-B alleles of most subjects were reportedly made from TCR beta sequences.

Remarks on this clone: What it binds is not known.

This receptor was obtained from a woman between 45 and 65 years old in good health and CMV-seronegative. V and J are TRBV18 and TRBJ2-1; TRBD2 matches at 9 bases. Specimen: PBMCs. CDR3 amino acids: CASSPPAQTSGGTYNEQFF. The CDR3 nucleotides are TGTGCCAGCTCACCACCGGCCCAGACTAGCGGAGGTACCTACAATGAGCAGTTCTTC.